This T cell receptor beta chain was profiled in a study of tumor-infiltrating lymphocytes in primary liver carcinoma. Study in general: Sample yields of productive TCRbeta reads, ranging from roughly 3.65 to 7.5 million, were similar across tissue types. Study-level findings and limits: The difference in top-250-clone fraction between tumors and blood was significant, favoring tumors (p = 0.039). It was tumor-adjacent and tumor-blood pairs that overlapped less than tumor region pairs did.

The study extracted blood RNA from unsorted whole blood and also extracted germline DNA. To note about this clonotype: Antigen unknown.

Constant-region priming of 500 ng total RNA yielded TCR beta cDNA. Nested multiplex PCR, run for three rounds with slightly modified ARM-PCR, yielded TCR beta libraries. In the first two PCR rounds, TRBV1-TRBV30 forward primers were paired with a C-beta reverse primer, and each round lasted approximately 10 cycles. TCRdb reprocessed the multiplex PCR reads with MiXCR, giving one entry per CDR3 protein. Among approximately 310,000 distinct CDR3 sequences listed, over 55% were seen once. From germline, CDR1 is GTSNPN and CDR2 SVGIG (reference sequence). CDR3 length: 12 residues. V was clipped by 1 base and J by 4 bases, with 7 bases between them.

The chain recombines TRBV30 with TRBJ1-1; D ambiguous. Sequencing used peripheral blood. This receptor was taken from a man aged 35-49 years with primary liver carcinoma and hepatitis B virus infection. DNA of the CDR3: TGTGCCTGGAGTGAGAGCGGCACTGAAGCTTTCTTT. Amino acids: CAWSESGTEAFF. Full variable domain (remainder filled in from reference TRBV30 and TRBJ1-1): SQTIHQWPATLVQPVGSPLSLECTVEGTSNPNLYWYRQAAGRGLQLLFYSVGIGQISSEVPQNLSASRPQDRQFILSSKKLLLSDSGFYLCAWSESGTEAFFGQGTRLTVV.